The clone carrying this T cell receptor (beta chain) was seen more than once but under ten times. This sample stems from a study of identical twins. One entry per CDR3 protein, called by TCRdb with MiXCR from the 5' RACE reads. The sample has 1.5 million to 2 million distinct CDR3 sequences; about 32% are singletons. Germline CDR1 and CDR2: ENHRY and SYGVKD. CDR3 size: 14 residues. The trim removed 6 bases at V and 5 bases at J, leaving 9 bases unmatched. The source material was cord blood. The gene calls are TRBV10-3 and TRBJ1-2; 7 positions agree with TRBD1. The TCR comes from a newborn girl in good health. The CDR3 here is CAISLGQAEYGYTF. DNA of the CDR3: TGTGCCATCAGCCTCGGACAGGCGGAGTATGGCTACACCTTC.